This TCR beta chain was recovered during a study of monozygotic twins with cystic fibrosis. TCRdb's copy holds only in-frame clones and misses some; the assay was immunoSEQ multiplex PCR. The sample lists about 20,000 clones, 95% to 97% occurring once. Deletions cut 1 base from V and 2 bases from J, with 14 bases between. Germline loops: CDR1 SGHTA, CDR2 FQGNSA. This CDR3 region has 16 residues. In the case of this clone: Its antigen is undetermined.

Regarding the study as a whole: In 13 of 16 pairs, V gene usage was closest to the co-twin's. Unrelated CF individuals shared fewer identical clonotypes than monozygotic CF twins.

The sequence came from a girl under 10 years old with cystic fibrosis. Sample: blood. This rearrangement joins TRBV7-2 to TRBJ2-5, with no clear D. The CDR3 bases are TGTGCCAGCAGCTTAGGTGTTGTTCCGGAGCAAGAGACCCAGTACTTC. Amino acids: CASSLGVVPEQETQYF.